This T cell receptor (beta chain) was identified in a study of OX40 agonist ivuxolimab in advanced cancers. Overall study context: Patients undergoing dose escalation presented with hepatocellular carcinoma, melanoma, renal cell or head and neck cancer. Three individuals attained partial responses, comprising one hepatocellular carcinoma case and two cutaneous melanoma cases.

With respect to this clone: Its antigen is unidentified.

The protocol was immunoSEQ multiplex PCR, while the TCRdb copy is restricted to in-frame clones and leaves out a portion. The table has around 72,000 clones, about 85% seen once. With V trimmed by 2 bases and J by 7 bases, 7 bases remained unmatched. Germline CDR1 and CDR2: SEHNR and FQNEAQ (reference sequence). This CDR3 spans 14 amino acids. General study points: Both CD4+ and CD8+ T cell populations in blood had undergone clonal expansion by week 6 at 0.1 to 3.0 mg/kg. There were, on average, more expanded clones in CD8+ T cells than in CD4+.

The chain uses TRBV7-9 and TRBJ2-7; 8 nucleotides agree with TRBD1. Material: CD4+ or CD8+ T cells sorted from blood, obtained in a trial of the OX40 agonist ivuxolimab. The clonotype was recovered from an adult with an advanced solid tumor such as melanoma, head and neck, liver or kidney cancer. CDR3 protein: CASSLRTGLNEQYF. CDR3 DNA sequence: TGTGCCAGCAGCTTACGGACAGGGTTGAATGAGCAGTACTTC. The full variable domain, with the rest looked up from reference TRBV7-9 and TRBJ2-7, is DTGVSQNPRHKITKRGQNVTFRCDPISEHNRLYWYRQTLGQGPEFLTYFQNEAQLEKSRLLSDRFSAERPKGSFSTLEIQRTEQGDSAMYLCASSLRTGLNEQYFGPGTRLTVT.